This TCR beta chain was sequenced in a study of shared clonotypes between healthy human individuals. Germline CDR1 and CDR2: MNHEY and SMNVEV (reference sequence). The CDR3 spans 15 residues. With V trimmed by 2 bases and J by 12 bases, 6 bases remained unmatched. Generated by immunoSEQ multiplex PCR, the TCRdb table keeps only in-frame clones and is missing some. The data contain 1.5 million to 2.5 million clones, over 85% of them seen just once; the ten biggest clones take up roughly 1%. Selected positively for CCR7 and CD45RO-negative, naive CD8 cells excluded terminally differentiated effector memory CD45RA+ cells.

Sequencing input: naive CD8+ T cells sorted from blood. This TCR derives from a man aged 18 to 30 in good health. The gene calls are TRBV27 and TRBJ1-6; 11 nucleotides agree with TRBD1. For the CDR3, the DNA is TGTGCCAGCAGTTTAACCGGGACAGGGGGGATACCCCTCCACTTT. The encoded protein is CASSLTGTGGIPLHF.